A single sample is the source of the 29 T cell receptor beta chains below, sequenced in a study of human CD4 T cells and Enterobacteriaceae. Here immunoSEQ multiplex PCR was the method, and the copy in TCRdb shows in-frame clones only, minus some. The sample lists roughly 30,000 clones; 82% were seen once. Sorting took every CD4+ cell except CD45RA+CCR7+CD95- naive cells, reaching over 95% purity. The specimen sequenced was memory CD4+ T cells from blood. These receptors all stem from a human donor in good health.

In the case of this clone: The sample has other DNA sequences that encode this CDR3 too. This chain uses TRBV20-1 with TRBJ2-5; no clear D gene. Trimming pared 2 bases from V and 5 bases from J, leaving 3 bases between. The CDR3 runs to 10 residues. Per germline, CDR1 DFQATT and CDR2 SNEGSKA (reference sequence). This CDR3 reads CSARQETQYF. The CDR3 nucleotides are TGCAGTGCTAGACAGGAGACCCAGTACTTC.

The J gene is TRBJ1-4, the V gene TRBV25-1; D may be TRBD1 (6 bases). Trimming took off 1 base at V and 8 bases at J, with 14 bases between the two ends. CDR1 and CDR2 from the germline V gene are MGHDK and SYGVNS. This CDR3 is built from 15 residues. CDR3 DNA: TGTGCCAGCAGTGAATGGGGGGGCGCAGAGGAAAAACTGTTTTTT. Its translation is CASSEWGGAEEKLFF.

This CDR3 is CASSRPGTGELFF. In nucleotides, the CDR3 is TGTGCCAGCAGCCGACCGGGCACCGGGGAGCTGTTTTTT. The rearrangement uses TRBV11-2 and TRBJ2-2; D is unclear. The germline gives CDR1 SGHAT, CDR2 FQNNGV. This CDR3 region has 13 residues. Deletions cut 5 bases from V and 4 bases from J, with 8 bases between.

This clone appeared once. The rearrangement joins TRBV27 to TRBJ2-5; the D gene is possibly TRBD1 (6 bases). The germline V and J ends were trimmed by 5 bases and 4 bases, with 23 bases remaining between them. Germline assignment: CDR1 MNHEY and CDR2 SMNVEV (reference sequence). The CDR3 covers 17 residues. DNA of the CDR3: TGTGCCAGCAGTCTGACTTTACCGGGGTTCAGGGGAGAGACCCAGTACTTC. Protein sequence: CASSLTLPGFRGETQYF.

The gene calls are TRBV6-1 and TRBJ2-7; no reliable D call. The CDR3 consists of 15 residues. The ends were cut back, 4 bases at V and 1 base at J, with 14 bases in the middle. Looked up from germline, CDR1 is MNHNS and CDR2 is SASEGT. CDR3 sequence (DNA): TGTGCCAGCAGTGTAATTATGACTTCTTCCTACGAGCAGTACTTC. It encodes CASSVIMTSSYEQYF.

This chain joins TRBV28 and TRBJ2-7, with no clear D. This CDR3 spans 14 amino acids. Germline CDR1 and CDR2: MDHEN and SYDVKM. The V end was cut by 8 bases, the J end by 0 bases, with 14 bases between. CDR3 coding DNA: TGTGCCAGCTACGGGTCGCAAGGCTCCTACGAGCAGTACTTC. Protein sequence: CASYGSQGSYEQYF.

The rearrangement joins TRBV9 to TRBJ2-2; D gene uncertain. Germline V gene sequence: CDR1 SGDLS, CDR2 YYNGEE. V shed 3 bases and J shed 4 bases, with 7 bases lying between them. The CDR3 runs to 13 residues. CDR3: CASSATVTGELFF. The DNA of the CDR3 is TGTGCCAGCAGCGCGACGGTCACCGGGGAGCTGTTTTTT.

This sequence joins TRBV28 and TRBJ2-7; 8 nucleotides match TRBD2. The CDR3 length is 15 residues. CDR1 is MDHEN and CDR2 is SYDVKM in the germline V gene. Unmatched junction bases numbered 9, after V lost 5 bases and J lost 3 bases. The CDR3: CASSLSAGAYYEQYF. CDR3 in DNA: TGTGCCAGCAGTCTTTCAGCGGGGGCATACTACGAGCAGTACTTC.

This clone was observed once. The chain couples TRBV9 to TRBJ2-6, with 7 positions matching TRBD1. With V trimmed by 3 bases and J by 1 base, 10 bases remained unmatched. Germline V gene lookup returns CDR1 SGDLS and CDR2 YYNGEE. The CDR3 consists of 18 residues. The CDR3 DNA is TGTGCCAGCAGCGCCTCACAGGGGTTGTTTTCTGGGGCCAACGTCCTGACTTTC. This gives the protein CASSASQGLFSGANVLTF.

The chain joins TRBV29-1 to TRBJ1-1, with D possibly being TRBD1 (6 bases). Trimming took 4 bases from V and 4 from J, leaving 13 bases between them. The V gene's germline CDR1 is SQVTM and CDR2 ANQGSEA. The CDR3 length is 13 residues. This CDR3 is CSVGGARGTEAFF. CDR3 coding DNA: TGCAGCGTTGGGGGGGCCCGAGGCACTGAAGCTTTCTTT. The variable domain in full, completed from reference TRBV29-1 and TRBJ1-1, reads SAVISQKPSRDICQRGTSLTIQCQVDSQVTMMFWYRQQPGQSLTLIATANQGSEATYESGFVIDKFPISRPNLTFSTLTVSNMSPEDSSIYLCSVGGARGTEAFFGQGTRLTVV.

The J gene is TRBJ2-1, the V gene TRBV6-6; no firm D call. The germline V and J ends were trimmed by 0 bases and 6 bases, with 9 bases remaining between them. The V gene's germline CDR1 is MNHNY and CDR2 SVGAGI (reference sequence). The CDR3 contains 14 residues. Here the CDR3 reads CASSYSSAGNEQFF. In nucleotides, the CDR3 is TGTGCCAGCAGTTACTCGTCTGCTGGCAATGAGCAGTTCTTC.

The CDR3 DNA sequence: TGTGCTAGTGGCCAAACGGACAGGGGGGAGCAGTACTTC. This encodes CASGQTDRGEQYF. This chain joins TRBV12-5 and TRBJ2-7; 10 positions agree with TRBD1. The germline CDR1 and CDR2 sequences are LGHNT and FRNRAP. With V trimmed by 6 bases and J by 7 bases, 6 bases remained unmatched. This CDR3 is built from 13 residues.

With regard to this clone: Other nucleotide sequences from this sample produce the same CDR3. V is TRBV27 and J is TRBJ1-5; D is undetermined. Germline V gene sequence: CDR1 MNHEY, CDR2 SMNVEV (reference sequence). V was shortened by 6 bases and J by 0 bases, with 12 bases between the two germline ends. CDR3 length: 15 amino acids. The CDR3 sequence is CASSPGVYSNQPQHF. CDR3 coding DNA: TGTGCCAGCAGCCCCGGCGTTTATAGCAATCAGCCCCAGCATTTT.

V usage is TRBV7-9 and J usage is TRBJ2-3, with D maybe TRBD2 (5 bases). Deletions cut 3 bases from V and 4 bases from J, with 23 bases between. Germline values: CDR1 SEHNR, CDR2 FQNEAQ (reference sequence). This CDR3 comprises 18 residues. The CDR3 DNA follows: TGTGCCAGCAGCTTGGTACGAGGGTCCAGCGGCCGCCCAGATACGCAGTATTTT. Its translation is CASSLVRGSSGRPDTQYF. Based on the CDR3 plus reference TRBV7-9 and TRBJ2-3, the full variable domain is DTGVSQNPRHKITKRGQNVTFRCDPISEHNRLYWYRQTLGQGPEFLTYFQNEAQLEKSRLLSDRFSAERPKGSFSTLEIQRTEQGDSAMYLCASSLVRGSSGRPDTQYFGPGTRLTVL.

The genes are TRBV19 and TRBJ1-1; the match to TRBD1 covers 7 bases. With V trimmed by 6 bases and J by 3 bases, 13 bases remained unmatched. The CDR3 is 16 amino acids. The V gene's germline CDR1 is LNHDA and CDR2 SQIVND (reference sequence). For the CDR3, the DNA is TGTGCCAGTAGCGAAGGCGCATCAGGGGGAGACACTGAAGCTTTCTTT. Amino acid sequence: CASSEGASGGDTEAFF.

This clone has more than one count but fewer than ten. This chain links TRBV6-6 with TRBJ1-2; D is unclear. CDR3 length equals 11 residues. Germline loops: CDR1 MNHNY, CDR2 SVGAGI (reference sequence). The germline V and J ends were trimmed by 10 bases and 0 bases, with 6 bases remaining between them. CDR3 bases: TGTGCCACCTCCCCTAACTATGGCTACACCTTC. Protein product: CATSPNYGYTF.

The rearrangement joins TRBV12-5 to TRBJ2-1, with D unclear. The CDR3 is made up of 14 amino acids. CDR1 is LGHNT, CDR2 FRNRAP, per germline. V shed 3 bases and J shed 9 bases, with 15 bases lying between them. CDR3 sequence (DNA): TGTGCTAGTGGTTTACGGCTAGTCGACGGTGAGCAGTTCTTC. This encodes CASGLRLVDGEQFF.

The chain carries TRBV30 and TRBJ2-7; D ambiguous. The V end was cut by 2 bases, the J end by 4 bases, with 6 bases between. Germline-derived CDR1 and CDR2 are GTSNPN and SVGIG (reference sequence). The CDR3 has 11 amino acids. The CDR3 DNA reads TGTGCCTGGAGTCTTAGTTACGAGCAGTACTTC. Protein: CAWSLSYEQYF.

The genes are TRBV4-1 and TRBJ2-2, with 8 bases identical to TRBD2. The J segment lost 6 bases and the V segment lost 1 base, leaving 10 bases of the junction unmatched. The CDR3 runs to 17 residues. Per germline, CDR1 MGHRA and CDR2 YSYEKL. CDR3 in DNA: TGCGCCAGCAGCCAAGTTGACCTGGGACTAGTCTCCGGGGAGCTGTTTTTT. Translating it yields CASSQVDLGLVSGELFF.

The chain combines TRBV6-1 with TRBJ1-1; 7 nucleotides match TRBD1. This CDR3 has 15 residues. Per germline, CDR1 MNHNS and CDR2 SASEGT. With V trimmed by 6 bases and J by 4 bases, 11 bases remained unmatched. The DNA for the CDR3 is TGTGCCAGCAGCCGGGACAGTCTGACGGGCACTGAAGCTTTCTTT. Translation: CASSRDSLTGTEAFF.

The gene calls are TRBV5-4 and TRBJ2-5; 13 bases agree with TRBD2. Trimming removed 4 bases from V and 7 bases from J; junction bases left unmatched: 7. CDR1 and CDR2 from the germline V gene are SGHNT and YYREEE (reference sequence). This CDR3 is built from 15 residues. The CDR3 is CASSLGLAGSGTQYF. The CDR3 DNA reads TGTGCCAGCAGCCTGGGACTAGCGGGATCAGGGACCCAGTACTTC. The full variable domain, rest sourced from reference TRBV5-4 and TRBJ2-5, is ETGVTQSPTHLIKTRGQQVTLRCSSQSGHNTVSWYQQALGQGPQFIFQYYREEENGRGNFPPRFSGLQFPNYSSELNVNALELDDSALYLCASSLGLAGSGTQYFGPGTRLLVL.

This clone came up once. Other DNA sequences of this sample code for an identical CDR3. V gene TRBV5-6 combines with J gene TRBJ1-1; TRBD1 might be the D (5 bases). There are 13 residues in the CDR3. Germline CDR1 SGHDT, CDR2 YYEEEE. Trimming took off 4 bases at V and 4 bases at J, with 11 bases between the two ends. CDR3 amino acids: CASSLRGGTEAFF. CDR3 in DNA: TGTGCCAGCAGCCTTCGGGGGGGCACTGAAGCTTTCTTT.

The chain has TRBV19 and TRBJ2-3; D ambiguous. The CDR3 contains 14 residues. Trimming shortened V by 1 base and J by 3 bases, and 8 bases separated the two germline ends. Germline CDR1 and CDR2: LNHDA and SQIVND (reference sequence). The CDR3 DNA sequence: TGTGCCAGTAGTATAGGGCCGGGTACAGATACGCAGTATTTT. This encodes CASSIGPGTDTQYF.

This clone has more than one count but fewer than ten. V usage is TRBV5-1 and J usage is TRBJ2-3; 16 bases match TRBD2. This CDR3 has 17 residues. The germline V gene encodes CDR1 SGHRS and CDR2 YFSETQ. Trimming at V came to 4 bases and at J to 7 bases, leaving 9 bases not matched to a gene. CDR3 loop: CASSPGTSGRGVNTQYF. As DNA, the CDR3 is TGCGCCAGCAGCCCAGGGACTAGCGGGAGGGGAGTTAATACGCAGTATTTT.

The chain joins TRBV14 to TRBJ2-1; 7 bases line up with TRBD1. CDR1 SGHDN and CDR2 FVKESK come from the germline V gene. The CDR3 is 16 residues long. The J segment lost 4 bases and the V segment lost 1 base, leaving 7 bases of the junction unmatched. CDR3 in DNA: TGTGCCAGCAGCCAAGTGGCAGGGGGTCTGTACAATGAGCAGTTCTTC. Residues: CASSQVAGGLYNEQFF.

This rearrangement joins TRBV10-1 to TRBJ2-7; possibly TRBD1 for D (6 bases). The CDR3 is 14 residues long. Germline V gene lookup returns CDR1 WNHNN and CDR2 SYGVQD (reference sequence). V was pared by 0 bases and J by 2 bases, with 8 bases between. DNA for the CDR3: TGCGCCAGCAGTGAGTCTACAGGGCCCTACGAGCAGTACTTC. Encoded protein: CASSESTGPYEQYF.

This chain connects TRBV7-2 to TRBJ2-7; D may be TRBD2 (5 bases). CDR1 and CDR2 from the germline V gene are SGHTA and FQGNSA. The V gene lost 7 bases and the J gene lost 2 bases, with 15 bases spanning the gap. The CDR3 loop spans 14 amino acids. CDR3 loop: CASTRAGETYEQYF. The CDR3 DNA reads TGTGCCAGCACCCGAGCCGGGGAAACCTACGAGCAGTACTTC.

V is TRBV5-1 and J is TRBJ2-7, with 12 nucleotides matching TRBD1. The germline V gene encodes CDR1 SGHRS and CDR2 YFSETQ. The CDR3 is 17 residues long. Trimming at V came to 5 bases and at J to 0 bases, leaving 9 bases not matched to a gene. The CDR3 is CASRSGTGGFGSYEQYF. The DNA of the CDR3 is TGCGCCAGCAGATCGGGGACAGGGGGCTTTGGCTCCTACGAGCAGTACTTC.

This rearrangement joins TRBV9 to TRBJ1-1; possibly TRBD1 for D (5 bases). The length of the CDR3 is 15 residues. CDR1 is SGDLS and CDR2 is YYNGEE in the germline V gene. V shed 0 bases and J shed 1 base, with 10 bases lying between them. The CDR3 region has the DNA TGTGCCAGCAGCGTAGATCCAGGGAGGAACACTGAAGCTTTCTTT. Its translation: CASSVDPGRNTEAFF. The full variable domain, rest sourced from reference TRBV9 and TRBJ1-1, is DSGVTQTPKHLITATGQRVTLRCSPRSGDLSVYWYQQSLDQGLQFLIQYYNGEERAKGNILERFSAQQFPDLHSELNLSSLELGDSALYFCASSVDPGRNTEAFFGQGTRLTVV.